The TCR beta chain described here comes from a study of cytomegalovirus exposure and HLA in healthy donors. General study results and limits: Some V segments (TRBV6-2 and TRBV6-3 among them) were excluded as indistinguishable. A few of the chains that were CMV-associated were confirmed in vitro to be specific for CMV antigens.

Primers included in the PCR were 60 Vbeta and 13 Jbeta primers. TCRdb's copy holds only in-frame clones and misses some; the assay was immunoSEQ multiplex PCR. Of more than 85,000 clones listed, roughly 78% are singletons. Likely unrecorded immune exposures existed in these nominally healthy donors. Remarks on this clone: Its antigen is still unknown.

V was trimmed by 10 bases and J by 1 base, leaving 7 bases between them. The CDR3 consists of 11 residues. The germline CDR1 and CDR2 sequences are MNHNS and SASEGT. The receptor was isolated from a woman aged 25-40 years in good health and CMV-seronegative. The sequenced sample was PBMCs. The gene calls are TRBV6-1 and TRBJ1-1; no firm D call. CDR3 in amino acids: CAITRNTEAFF. Here the CDR3 DNA reads TGTGCCATTACAAGGAACACTGAAGCTTTCTTT.